These 17 T cell receptor beta chains share one sample of origin, sequenced in a study of regulatory T cells in long-lasting Graves disease. Through Arm-PCR of CDR3 regions and iRepertoire HTBI primers, TCR beta libraries were built. MiXCR, run by TCRdb on the multiplex PCR reads, gives a single entry per CDR3 protein. Counted here are hundreds of thousands of distinct CDR3 sequences, 15% to 20% occurring once; the ten biggest clones make up around 10%. Time point in this sample: newly diagnosed GD, antithyroid drugs for less than 3 months. Construction of the TCR library relied on RNA isolated from PBMCs. The same specimen was also included in a second study, on T cells in Graves' hyperthyroidism and ophthalmopathy.

The specimen comprised peripheral blood mononuclear cells (PBMCs), sampled at new diagnosis, from a patient treated with antithyroid drugs. These receptors were collected from a young woman with Graves disease.

The V call is TRBV9, the J call TRBJ2-2; D is ambiguous. This CDR3 has 15 residues. Germline values: CDR1 SGDLS, CDR2 YYNGEE. The V end lost 0 bases, the J end lost 4 bases, and 10 bases lay between the germline ends. CDR3 nucleotides: TGTGCCAGCAGCGTAGGGCTAGGTAGCACCGGGGAGCTGTTTTTT. Amino acid sequence: CASSVGLGSTGELFF.

This clonotype occurred many times. The V and J genes are TRBV27 and TRBJ2-7; either TRBD1 or TRBD2 may fit D (7 bases each). The CDR3 extends over 16 amino acids. V lost 5 bases, J lost 2 bases, and 19 bases lay in between. Germline V gene lookup returns CDR1 MNHEY and CDR2 SMNVEV (reference sequence). CDR3 region: CASSAQGGLRAYEQYF. CDR3 sequence (DNA): TGTGCCAGCAGTGCCCAGGGGGGGTTAAGAGCCTACGAGCAGTACTTC.

This clonotype was detected ten times or more. The chain employs TRBV24-1 and TRBJ2-7, with 10 nucleotides matching TRBD1. V lost 2 bases to trimming and J lost 7 bases; unmatched junction nucleotides: 7. CDR1 is KGHDR, CDR2 SFDVKD, per germline. The CDR3 loop spans 15 amino acids. The CDR3 protein is CATSDSSDRGLEQYF. CDR3 nucleotide sequence: TGTGCCACCAGTGATTCCTCGGACAGGGGGTTAGAGCAGTACTTC.

This clonotype appeared many times. V usage is TRBV20-1 and J usage is TRBJ1-5; TRBD1 agrees at 7 bases. This CDR3 is built from 18 residues. V shed 0 bases and J 0 bases; nucleotides not matched to a gene: 11. Germline V gene data show CDR1 as DFQATT and CDR2 as SNEGSKA (reference sequence). In nucleotides, the CDR3 is TGCAGTGCTAGAGATAAGGGACAGCCATATAATAGCAATCAGCCCCAGCATTTT. This sequence encodes CSARDKGQPYNSNQPQHF.

This clonotype showed up many times. The chain combines TRBV28 with TRBJ2-1, with D possibly matching TRBD2 (5 bases). CDR1 is MDHEN, CDR2 SYDVKM, per germline. Between the trimmed V and J ends, which lost 7 bases and 7 bases, there was a span of 20 bases. The CDR3 runs to 15 residues. The CDR3 region has the DNA TGTGCCAGCACCCCTAGAGGGAGTTTGGGAAATGAGCAGTTCTTC. Protein sequence: CASTPRGSLGNEQFF.

This clonotype qualifies as medium-sized. The chain employs TRBV28 and TRBJ2-1; 8 positions match TRBD2. CDR1 is MDHEN and CDR2 is SYDVKM in the germline V gene. The V segment lost 8 bases and the J segment 2 bases; nucleotides outside the gene matches: 8. CDR3 size: 15 residues. The CDR3 protein is CASSGRGDTYNEQFF. The CDR3 DNA sequence: TGTGCCAGCTCCGGGAGGGGAGACACCTACAATGAGCAGTTCTTC.

The V call is TRBV10-1, the J call TRBJ2-7; possible D gene TRBD2, 5 bases. The ends were cut back, 3 bases at V and 5 bases at J, with 20 bases in the middle. Germline V gene lookup returns CDR1 WNHNN and CDR2 SYGVQD (reference sequence). The CDR3 extends over 16 amino acids. The CDR3 nucleotides read TGCGCCAGCAGTGAAGGGTACGAGGGCCCCCACCACGAGCAGTACTTC. This gives the protein CASSEGYEGPHHEQYF.

This clonotype has a count of ten or more. The CDR3 nucleotides read TGTGCCAGCACCCCCTGGGAAGGCAAGGGAACCACAGATACGCAGTATTTT. It is translated as CASTPWEGKGTTDTQYF. This chain connects TRBV27 to TRBJ2-3, with D uncertain. From germline, CDR1 is MNHEY and CDR2 SMNVEV (reference sequence). Trimming left V 7 bases short and J 2 bases short, with 22 bases between. This CDR3 has 17 amino acids.

This clonotype was observed at least ten times. The chain links TRBV7-2 to TRBJ1-1, with D maybe TRBD1 (5 bases). Germline CDR1 is SGHTA and CDR2 is FQGNSA. V lost 3 bases and J lost 5, with 13 bases in between. The CDR3 loop spans 14 amino acids. The CDR3 loop is CASSLGGARTEAFF. The DNA of the CDR3 is TGTGCCAGCAGCTTGGGCGGGGCCAGGACTGAAGCTTTCTTT.

Ten or more counts support this clonotype. The rearrangement joins TRBV18 to TRBJ2-5; D perhaps matches TRBD1 (5 bases). Germline CDR1 KGHSH, CDR2 LQKENI. The CDR3 extends over 12 amino acids. Trimming shortened V by 6 bases and J by 5 bases, and 10 bases separated the two germline ends. The CDR3 sequence is CASSPKGETQYF. The CDR3 nucleotides read TGTGCCAGCTCGCCTAAGGGGGAGACCCAGTACTTC.

The chain carries TRBV6-1 and TRBJ2-1; D gene unclear. Germline V gene lookup returns CDR1 MNHNS and CDR2 SASEGT. The CDR3 length is 12 residues. With 5 bases removed from V and 5 bases from J, the gap between germline ends came to 7 bases. CDR3 region: CASSQWDNEQFF. In nucleotides, the CDR3 is TGTGCCAGCAGTCAATGGGACAATGAGCAGTTCTTC.

This clonotype was found a few times. The chain links TRBV19 to TRBJ2-5; D is ambiguous. CDR1 is LNHDA and CDR2 is SQIVND in the germline V gene (reference sequence). This CDR3 spans 13 amino acids. The V and J ends lost 1 base and 6 bases respectively, with 9 bases between them. DNA of the CDR3: TGTGCCAGTAGTATAGCGACCGCCCAGACCCAGTACTTC. Translation gives CASSIATAQTQYF.

The gene calls are TRBV19 and TRBJ2-2; D is possibly TRBD2 (6 bases). Deletions cut 5 bases from V and 0 bases from J, with 22 bases between. The CDR3 loop spans 19 amino acids. CDR1 is LNHDA, CDR2 SQIVND, per germline (reference sequence). CDR3 bases: TGTGCCAGTAGTCGATTCGGGCTGGGCGGGGAAGCGAACACCGGGGAGCTGTTTTTT. It is translated as CASSRFGLGGEANTGELFF.

The genes are TRBV7-9 and TRBJ2-1; tentative D call: TRBD1 (6 bases). Deletions cut 5 bases from V and 0 bases from J, with 14 bases between. CDR1 and CDR2 from the germline V gene are SEHNR and FQNEAQ (reference sequence). This CDR3 is 16 amino acids long. As DNA, the CDR3 is TGTGCCAGCAGCCAAAGACAGGAGAGCTCCTACAATGAGCAGTTCTTC. It translates to CASSQRQESSYNEQFF.

This clonotype was observed many times. The chain couples TRBV5-1 to TRBJ2-1; TRBD2 matches 11 bases. The germline V gene encodes CDR1 SGHRS and CDR2 YFSETQ. Trimming at V came to 3 bases and at J to 2 bases, leaving 4 bases not matched to a gene. This CDR3 has 16 amino acids. The CDR3 sequence: CASSSGGLAAYNEQFF. The CDR3 DNA sequence: TGCGCCAGCAGCTCCGGGGGACTAGCGGCCTACAATGAGCAGTTCTTC.

This clonotype was observed a handful of times. This chain connects TRBV4-3 to TRBJ2-1, with D perhaps TRBD1 (6 bases). Per the germline V gene, CDR1 is LGHNA and CDR2 is YSLEER. Trimming removed 3 bases at V and 5 bases at J, with 20 bases between. The CDR3 length is 17 residues. The CDR3 here is CASSHPLGQIRDNEQFF. In DNA form, the CDR3 reads TGCGCCAGCAGCCACCCCTTGGGACAAATTAGGGACAATGAGCAGTTCTTC.

This clonotype was counted many times. The rearrangement links TRBV19 to TRBJ2-7; 8 positions match TRBD2. The germline CDR1 and CDR2 sequences are LNHDA and SQIVND (reference sequence). The CDR3 is 14 amino acids. Trimming cost V 7 bases and J 5 bases; bases outside gene matches: 10. CDR3 sequence (DNA): TGTGCCAGTACCCCCGGCGGGAGGCAGCACGAGCAGTACTTC. This encodes CASTPGGRQHEQYF.